The T cell receptor beta chain under discussion was sequenced for a study of CD8 T cells in ankylosing spondylitis. Whole-study findings and limits: There was reportedly significant enrichment of clones that were disease-linked in matched ankylosing spondylitis synovial fluid. Ankylosing spondylitis blood seemed to carry a telltale TCR beta motif made of roughly eight highly homologous variants.

Germline CDR1 reads SGHRS; CDR2 reads YFSETQ. The CDR3 is 16 residues long. J lost 1 base, V lost 0 bases, and 2 bases had no gene match. Notes on this clonotype: Its antigen remains unidentified.

TCRdb re-analysed the 5' RACE reads in MiXCR, keeping a single row per CDR3 protein. The sample lists approximately 540,000 distinct CDR3 sequences, about an eighth occurring once. This TCR was sampled from a male donor with ankylosing spondylitis. The gene calls are TRBV5-1 and TRBJ2-3; TRBD1 agrees at 10 bases. Input material: blood, either unsorted or a sorted T cell fraction (not recorded which). In nucleotides, the CDR3 is TGCGCCAGCAGCTTGGCCGGGACAGGGGGCACAGATACGCAGTATTTT. Amino acid sequence: CASSLAGTGGTDTQYF.